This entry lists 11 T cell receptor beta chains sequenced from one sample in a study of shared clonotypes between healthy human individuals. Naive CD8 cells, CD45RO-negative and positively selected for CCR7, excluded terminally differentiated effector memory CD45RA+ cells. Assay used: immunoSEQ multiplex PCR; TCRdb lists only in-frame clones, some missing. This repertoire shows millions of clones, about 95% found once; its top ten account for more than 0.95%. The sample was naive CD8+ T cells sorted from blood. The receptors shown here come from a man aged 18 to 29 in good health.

CDR3 sequence (DNA): TGTGCCAGCAGTGAACGACTAGCGGGGGGGCCGGTTGAAGAGACCCAGTACTTC. Translated: CASSERLAGGPVEETQYF. This chain connects TRBV2 to TRBJ2-5, with TRBD2 identical over 14 bases. This CDR3 is built from 18 residues. Per germline, CDR1 SNHLY and CDR2 FYNNEI. V was clipped by 2 bases and J by 3 bases; unmatched bases: 8.

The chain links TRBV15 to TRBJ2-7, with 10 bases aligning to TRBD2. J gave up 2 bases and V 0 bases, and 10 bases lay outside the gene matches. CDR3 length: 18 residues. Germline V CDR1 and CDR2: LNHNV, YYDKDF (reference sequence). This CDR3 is CATSRDLGLAFGTYEQYF. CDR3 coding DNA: TGTGCCACCAGCAGAGATCTGGGACTAGCGTTTGGCACCTACGAGCAGTACTTC.

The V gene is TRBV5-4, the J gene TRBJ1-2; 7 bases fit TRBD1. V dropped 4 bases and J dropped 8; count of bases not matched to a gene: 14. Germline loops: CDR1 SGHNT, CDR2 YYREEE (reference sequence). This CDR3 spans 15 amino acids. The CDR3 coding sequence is TGTGCCAGCAGCCCCCGACAGGGCATCTCGGGAGGCTACACCTTC. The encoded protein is CASSPRQGISGGYTF.

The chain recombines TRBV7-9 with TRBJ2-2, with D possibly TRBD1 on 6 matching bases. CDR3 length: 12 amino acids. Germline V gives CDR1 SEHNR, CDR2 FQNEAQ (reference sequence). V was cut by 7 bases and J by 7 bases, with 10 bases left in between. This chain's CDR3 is CASTGDSGELFF. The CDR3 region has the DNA TGTGCCAGCACAGGGGATAGCGGGGAGCTGTTTTTT.

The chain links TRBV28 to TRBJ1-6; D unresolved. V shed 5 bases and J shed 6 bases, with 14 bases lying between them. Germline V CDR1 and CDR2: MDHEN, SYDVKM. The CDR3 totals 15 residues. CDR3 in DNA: TGTGCCAGCAGTCTAGAGGACGGCCTTAATTCACCCCTCCACTTT. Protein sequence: CASSLEDGLNSPLHF. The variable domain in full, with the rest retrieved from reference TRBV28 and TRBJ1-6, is DVKVTQSSRYLVKRTGEKVFLECVQDMDHENMFWYRQDPGLGLRLIYFSYDVKMKEKGDIPEGYSVSREKKERFSLILESASTNQTSMYLCASSLEDGLNSPLHFGNGTRLTVT.

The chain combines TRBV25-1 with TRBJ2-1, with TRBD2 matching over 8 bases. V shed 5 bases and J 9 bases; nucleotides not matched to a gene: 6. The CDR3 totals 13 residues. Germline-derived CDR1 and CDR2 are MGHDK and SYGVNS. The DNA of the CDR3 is TGTGCCAGCAGTAATAGCGGGAAGGGTGAGCAGTTCTTC. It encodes CASSNSGKGEQFF.

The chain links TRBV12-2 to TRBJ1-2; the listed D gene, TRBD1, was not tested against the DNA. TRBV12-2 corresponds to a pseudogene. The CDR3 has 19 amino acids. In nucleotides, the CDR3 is TGTGCAAGTCGCTTTACTAAACCCCAGGACAGGGGGCCTCGTGGTGGCTACACCTTC. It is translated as CASRFTKPQDRGPRGGYTF.

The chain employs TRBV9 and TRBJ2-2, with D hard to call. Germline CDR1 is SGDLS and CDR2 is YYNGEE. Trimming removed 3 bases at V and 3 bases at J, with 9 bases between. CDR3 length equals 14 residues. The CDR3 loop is CASSAARDTGELFF. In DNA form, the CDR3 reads TGTGCCAGCAGCGCGGCCCGAGACACCGGGGAGCTGTTTTTT.

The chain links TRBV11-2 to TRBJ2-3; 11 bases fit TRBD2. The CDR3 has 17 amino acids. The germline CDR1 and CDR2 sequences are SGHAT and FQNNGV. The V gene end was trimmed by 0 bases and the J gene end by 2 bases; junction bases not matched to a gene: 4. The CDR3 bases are TGTGCCAGCAGCTTAGATCTAGCGGGGGGAATCACAGATACGCAGTATTTT. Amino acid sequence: CASSLDLAGGITDTQYF.

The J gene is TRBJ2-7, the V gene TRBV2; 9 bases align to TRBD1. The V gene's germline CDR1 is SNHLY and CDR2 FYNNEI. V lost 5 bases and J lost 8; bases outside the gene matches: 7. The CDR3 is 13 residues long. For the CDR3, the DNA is TGTGCCAGCAGTTTCGGACAGGGGTATCAGCAGTACTTC. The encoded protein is CASSFGQGYQQYF.

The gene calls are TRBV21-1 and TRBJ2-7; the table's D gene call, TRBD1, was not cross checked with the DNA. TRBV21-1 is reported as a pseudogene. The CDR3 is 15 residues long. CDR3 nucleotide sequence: TGTGCCAGCAGCCTCTCCGGGACAGACTCCTACGAGCAGTACTTC. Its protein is CASSLSGTDSYEQYF.